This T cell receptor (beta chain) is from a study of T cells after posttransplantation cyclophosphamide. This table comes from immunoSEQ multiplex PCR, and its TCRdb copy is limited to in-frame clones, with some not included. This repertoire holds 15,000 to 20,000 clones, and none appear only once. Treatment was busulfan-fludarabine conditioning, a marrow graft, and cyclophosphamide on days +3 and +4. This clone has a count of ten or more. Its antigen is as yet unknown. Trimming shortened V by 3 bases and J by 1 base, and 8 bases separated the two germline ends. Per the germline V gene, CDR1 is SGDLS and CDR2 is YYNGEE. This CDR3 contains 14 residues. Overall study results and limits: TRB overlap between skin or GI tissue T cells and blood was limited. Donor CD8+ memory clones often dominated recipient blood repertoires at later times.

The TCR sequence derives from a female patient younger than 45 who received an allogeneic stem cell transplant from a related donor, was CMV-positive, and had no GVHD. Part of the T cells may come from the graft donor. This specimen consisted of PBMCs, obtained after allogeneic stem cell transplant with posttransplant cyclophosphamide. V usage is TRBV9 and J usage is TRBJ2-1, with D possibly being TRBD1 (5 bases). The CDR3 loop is CASSGQNSYNEQFF. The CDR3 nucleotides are TGTGCCAGCAGCGGACAGAATTCCTACAATGAGCAGTTCTTC.